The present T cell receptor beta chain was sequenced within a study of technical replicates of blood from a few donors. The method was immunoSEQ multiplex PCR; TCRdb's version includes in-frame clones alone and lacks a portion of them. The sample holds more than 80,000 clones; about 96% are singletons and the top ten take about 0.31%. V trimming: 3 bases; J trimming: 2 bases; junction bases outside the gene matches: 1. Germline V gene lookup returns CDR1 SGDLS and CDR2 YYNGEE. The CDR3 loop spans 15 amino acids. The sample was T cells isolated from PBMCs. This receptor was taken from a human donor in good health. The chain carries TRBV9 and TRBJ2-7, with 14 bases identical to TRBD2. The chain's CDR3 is CASSGGLAGAYEQYF. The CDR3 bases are TGTGCCAGCAGCGGGGGACTAGCGGGAGCCTACGAGCAGTACTTC.